This T cell receptor beta chain was sequenced for a study of cytomegalovirus exposure and HLA in healthy donors (dated by TCRdb to between 2016 and 2019). Some background on the complete study: The 500 to 800 repertoires of the first cohort and the 95 to 150 validation repertoires were produced on the same platform, according to a later analysis. The study aimed to test whether cataloging public T cell receptors could reveal signatures of past pathogen exposure. Along with the approximately 650-subject first cohort, a separate validation cohort of around 110 different subjects was used. High-throughput TCR immunosequencing, statistical association of individual TCRs with disease status, and machine learning were combined to predict cytomegalovirus infection status.

The CDR3 sequence holds 14 residues, the cysteine and phenylalanine included. The sequence is cut down to CDR3 DNA, 42 bases in frame from base 1. The junction shows trimming of 1 base on V and 7 bases on J, plus 13 bases between the germline ends. Taken from the germline V gene, the CDR1 and CDR2 loops are SGHTA and FQGNSA. The library was obtained by the immunoSEQ multiplex PCR assay. In the paper's pipeline: A statistical classification framework was built to diagnose cytomegalovirus status from the catalog of TCR beta chain sequences. This immuneACCESS table, as held by TCRdb, lists in-frame sequences with V and J called but not all clones. Of the missing ones, under half trace to an unresolved V gene in checked studies; the others have no known cause. The V and J calls and the clone size are those of that table, but D and trimming were determined from the DNA. This sample lists roughly 330,000 clones; 87% were detected once. Over 1% of the sample comes from the top ten.

Note on this clone: It lacks a known antigen. No clone much larger than this one lies a single base away; base qualities are absent.

Findings and caveats that apply to the study as a whole: Across donors, most TCR sequences were observed very rarely, whereas some public TCRs were present in many individuals. The study listed 150 to 200 TCR beta chains as associated with cytomegalovirus. Of the cluster scores, roughly 95% were above 0 in a later analysis, which found that TCRs clustered in the first cohort also tended to co-occur in the 95 to 150 validation repertoires. In both the original and validation cohorts, the classifier was reported to diagnose cytomegalovirus status with high specificity and sensitivity. According to the authors, the approach could potentially be generalized to other disease states and immunological phenotypes. A later analysis had no HLA typing for the validation cohort, so co-occurrence there was scored across all 130 or so repertoires. Three of the identified cytomegalovirus-associated TCR beta chains were confirmed in vitro to be specific for cytomegalovirus antigens.

Donors formed part of the validation cohort, which comprised fewer than 150 subjects and was distinct from the first cohort of several hundred subjects. The sequence was obtained from a woman between 25 and 40 years old in good health and CMV-seropositive. The V and J genes are TRBV7-2 and TRBJ1-2; no D gene is confidently identified. The specimen sequenced was PBMCs. The CDR3 is CASSLERALGGYTF. The DNA reads as follows: TGTGCCAGCAGCTTAGAGAGGGCCCTGGGTGGCTACACCTTC.